These T cell receptor beta chains were read from a single sample in a study of blood T cells in healthy people across ages. TCRdb re-derived calls from the 5' RACE reads in MiXCR, one entry per CDR3 protein. In the table there are 650,000 to 1,000,000 distinct CDR3 sequences, about 46% of which are singletons. Sequences were obtained from blood. The source of these receptors is a man of 80 years or more in good health. Each CDR3 is given with its conserved first and last residue. The D gene is left open where the match is weak. The size field is filled for only some rows; it gives once, few, many or a size class.

D gene: NA
J gene: TRBJ2-1
V gene: TRBV3-1
clone size: NA
CDR3 protein: CASSQEPRRSSDEQFF
CDR3 DNA: TGTGCCAGCAGCCAAGAGCCTAGGAGGAGCAGTGATGAGCAGTTCTTC

D gene: NA
J gene: TRBJ2-1
V gene: TRBV20-1
clone size: NA
CDR3 protein: CSARWLYNEQFF
CDR3 DNA: TGCAGTGCTAGATGGCTTTACAATGAGCAGTTCTTC

D gene: NA
J gene: TRBJ2-1
V gene: TRBV4-3
clone size: few
CDR3 protein: CASSQDLGRSYNEQFF
CDR3 DNA: TGCGCCAGCAGCCAAGATCTCGGTAGATCCTACAATGAGCAGTTCTTC

D gene: NA
J gene: TRBJ2-3
V gene: TRBV29-1
clone size: NA
CDR3 protein: CSVEEAGPSADTQYF
CDR3 DNA: TGCAGCGTTGAAGAGGCGGGCCCTAGCGCAGATACGCAATATTTT

D gene: NA
J gene: TRBJ2-7
V gene: TRBV10-3
clone size: NA
CDR3 protein: CAINGGSEQYF
CDR3 DNA: TGTGCCATCAACGGGGGAAGCGAGCAGTACTTC

D gene: NA
J gene: TRBJ2-7
V gene: TRBV2
clone size: many
CDR3 protein: CASSEAPGTYEQYF
CDR3 DNA: TGTGCCAGCAGTGAAGCACCGGGTACCTACGAGCAGTACTTC

D gene: TRBD1
J gene: TRBJ1-1
V gene: TRBV20-1
clone size: few
CDR3 protein: CSARSRTGGTEAFF
CDR3 DNA: TGCAGTGCTAGGTCTAGGACAGGGGGCACTGAAGCTTTCTTT

D gene: TRBD2
J gene: TRBJ2-3
V gene: TRBV20-1
clone size: NA
CDR3 protein: CSAYSGVGTQYF
CDR3 DNA: TGCAGTGCATATAGCGGGGTGGGTACGCAGTATTTT

D gene: NA
J gene: TRBJ2-1
V gene: TRBV6-4
clone size: NA
CDR3 protein: CASSARLGPNEQFF
CDR3 DNA: TGTGCCAGCAGCGCCAGACTAGGGCCCAATGAGCAGTTCTTC

D gene: TRBD2
J gene: TRBJ2-7
V gene: TRBV10-2
clone size: NA
CDR3 protein: CASTAGGAYEQYF
CDR3 DNA: TGCGCCAGCACGGCGGGAGGGGCCTACGAGCAGTACTTC

D gene: TRBD2
J gene: TRBJ2-7
V gene: TRBV6-1
clone size: NA
CDR3 protein: CASIILSGEPYEQYF
CDR3 DNA: TGTGCCAGCATTATCCTTAGCGGGGAACCCTACGAGCAGTACTTC

D gene: NA
J gene: TRBJ2-1
V gene: TRBV7-2
clone size: NA
CDR3 protein: CASSLWVGEGYNEQFF
CDR3 DNA: TGTGCCAGCAGCTTATGGGTGGGGGAAGGCTACAATGAGCAGTTCTTC

D gene: TRBD1
J gene: TRBJ2-5
V gene: TRBV4-1
clone size: many
CDR3 protein: CASSEGQGGETQYF
CDR3 DNA: TGCGCCAGCAGCGAAGGACAGGGGGGAGAGACCCAGTACTTC

D gene: TRBD1
J gene: TRBJ1-1
V gene: TRBV30
clone size: NA
CDR3 protein: CAWSVRGDTEAFF
CDR3 DNA: TGTGCCTGGAGTGTCAGGGGGGACACTGAAGCTTTCTTT

D gene: TRBD1
J gene: TRBJ2-4
V gene: TRBV7-2
clone size: once
CDR3 protein: CASSSNRGNIQYF
CDR3 DNA: TGTGCCAGCAGCTCCAACAGGGGGAACATTCAGTACTTC

D gene: NA
J gene: TRBJ1-4
V gene: TRBV27
clone size: once
CDR3 protein: CASSFSTGRNEKLFF
CDR3 DNA: TGTGCCAGCAGTTTCTCAACAGGGCGGAATGAAAAACTGTTTTTT

D gene: TRBD1
J gene: TRBJ1-4
V gene: TRBV4-2
clone size: once
CDR3 protein: CASSQEQGYGEKLFF
CDR3 DNA: TGTGCCAGCAGCCAAGAACAGGGGTATGGAGAAAAACTGTTTTTT

D gene: NA
J gene: TRBJ1-5
V gene: TRBV6-5
clone size: few
CDR3 protein: CASSRVQDSNQPQHF
CDR3 DNA: TGTGCCAGCAGTCGGGTACAGGATAGCAATCAGCCCCAGCATTTT

D gene: NA
J gene: TRBJ2-5
V gene: TRBV27
clone size: NA
CDR3 protein: CTSSSLTREGGQETQYF
CDR3 DNA: TGTACCAGCAGTTCCCTAACCAGGGAAGGGGGCCAAGAGACCCAGTACTTC

D gene: NA
J gene: TRBJ1-1
V gene: TRBV12-3/TRBV12-4
clone size: NA
CDR3 protein: CASSWQGPNTEAFF
CDR3 DNA: TGTGCCAGCAGTTGGCAGGGGCCTAACACTGAAGCTTTCTTT

D gene: NA
J gene: TRBJ1-1
V gene: TRBV20-1
clone size: few
CDR3 protein: CSASRGTGRGNTEAFF
CDR3 DNA: TGCAGTGCTAGTAGGGGAACAGGGAGGGGAAACACTGAAGCTTTCTTT

D gene: NA
J gene: TRBJ1-4
V gene: TRBV6-6
clone size: NA
CDR3 protein: CASSPGPREEKLFF
CDR3 DNA: TGTGCCAGTAGTCCGGGGCCCCGGGAGGAAAAACTGTTTTTT

D gene: NA
J gene: TRBJ2-6
V gene: TRBV15
clone size: NA
CDR3 protein: CATSTRNSGANVLTF
CDR3 DNA: TGTGCCACCAGCACACGGAATTCTGGGGCCAACGTCCTGACTTTC

D gene: TRBD1
J gene: TRBJ1-2
V gene: TRBV5-1
clone size: few
CDR3 protein: CASSLGQGSNGYTF
CDR3 DNA: TGCGCCAGCAGCTTGGGACAGGGCTCGAATGGCTACACCTTC

D gene: NA
J gene: TRBJ1-2
V gene: TRBV20-1
clone size: NA
CDR3 protein: CSARSPAHLGYGYTF
CDR3 DNA: TGCAGTGCTAGGTCGCCAGCGCATTTGGGCTATGGCTACACCTTC

D gene: NA
J gene: TRBJ2-1
V gene: TRBV20-1
clone size: NA
CDR3 protein: CSAVRGQATNEQFF
CDR3 DNA: TGCAGTGCGGTAAGGGGTCAAGCTACCAATGAGCAGTTCTTC

D gene: NA
J gene: TRBJ1-1
V gene: TRBV5-4
clone size: NA
CDR3 protein: CASGGEAEAFF
CDR3 DNA: TGTGCCAGCGGGGGGGAGGCTGAAGCTTTCTTT

D gene: TRBD2
J gene: TRBJ2-3
V gene: TRBV10-3
clone size: NA
CDR3 protein: CAASGRAPTDTQYF
CDR3 DNA: TGTGCCGCTAGCGGGAGGGCCCCAACAGATACGCAGTATTTT

D gene: TRBD1
J gene: TRBJ1-1
V gene: TRBV29-1
clone size: NA
CDR3 protein: CSVTPGQMNTEAFF
CDR3 DNA: TGCAGCGTTACACCGGGACAGATGAACACTGAAGCTTTCTTT

D gene: TRBD1
J gene: TRBJ2-7
V gene: TRBV20-1
clone size: few
CDR3 protein: CSVASAGGSSYEQYF
CDR3 DNA: TGCAGTGTTGCCTCCGCAGGGGGCTCCTCCTACGAGCAGTACTTC

D gene: TRBD2
J gene: TRBJ2-1
V gene: TRBV5-1
clone size: NA
CDR3 protein: CASSLIGTRDNEQFF
CDR3 DNA: TGCGCCAGCAGCCTCATTGGGACTAGGGACAATGAGCAGTTCTTC